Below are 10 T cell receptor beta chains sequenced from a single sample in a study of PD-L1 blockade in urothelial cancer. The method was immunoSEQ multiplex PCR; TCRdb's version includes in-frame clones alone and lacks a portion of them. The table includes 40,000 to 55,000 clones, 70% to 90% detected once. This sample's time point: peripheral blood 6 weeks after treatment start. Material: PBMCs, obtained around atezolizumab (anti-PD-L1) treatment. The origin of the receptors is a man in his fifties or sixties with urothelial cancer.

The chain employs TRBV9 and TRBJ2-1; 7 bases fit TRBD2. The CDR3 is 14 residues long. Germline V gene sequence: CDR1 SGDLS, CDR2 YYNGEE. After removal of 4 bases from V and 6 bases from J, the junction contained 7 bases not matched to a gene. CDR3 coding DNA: TGTGCCAGCAGCACGGGACTACTAGCCAATGAGCAGTTCTTC. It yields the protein CASSTGLLANEQFF.

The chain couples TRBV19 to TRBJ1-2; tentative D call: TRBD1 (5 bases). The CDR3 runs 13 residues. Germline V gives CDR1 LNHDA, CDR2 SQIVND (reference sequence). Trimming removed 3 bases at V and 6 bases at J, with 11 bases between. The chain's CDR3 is CASSIAGVHGYTF. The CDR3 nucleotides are TGTGCCAGTAGTATTGCGGGGGTACATGGCTACACCTTC.

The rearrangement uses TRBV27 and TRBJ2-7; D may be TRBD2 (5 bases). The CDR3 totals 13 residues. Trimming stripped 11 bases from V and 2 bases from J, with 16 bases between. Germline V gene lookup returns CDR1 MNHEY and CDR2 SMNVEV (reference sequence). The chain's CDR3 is CASTRAGAYEQYF. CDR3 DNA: TGTGCCTCTACGCGGGCGGGTGCCTACGAGCAGTACTTC.

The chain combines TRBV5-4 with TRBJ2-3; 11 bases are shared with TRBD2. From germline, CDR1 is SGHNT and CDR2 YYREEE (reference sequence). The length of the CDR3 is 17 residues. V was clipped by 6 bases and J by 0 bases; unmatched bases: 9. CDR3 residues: CASKSGLAEPSTDTQYF. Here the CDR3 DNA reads TGTGCCAGCAAATCGGGACTAGCGGAACCTAGCACAGATACGCAGTATTTT.

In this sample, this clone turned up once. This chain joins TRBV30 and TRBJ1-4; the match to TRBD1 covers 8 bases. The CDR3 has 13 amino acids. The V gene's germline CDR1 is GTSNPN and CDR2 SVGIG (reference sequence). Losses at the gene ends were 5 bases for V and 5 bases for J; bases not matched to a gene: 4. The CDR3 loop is CAWAQGGNEKLFF. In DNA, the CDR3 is TGTGCCTGGGCACAGGGGGGGAATGAAAAACTGTTTTTT.

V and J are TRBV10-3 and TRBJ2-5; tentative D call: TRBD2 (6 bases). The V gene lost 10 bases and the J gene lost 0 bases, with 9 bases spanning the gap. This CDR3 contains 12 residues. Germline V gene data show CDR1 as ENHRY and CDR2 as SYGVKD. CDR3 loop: CATGEYQETQYF. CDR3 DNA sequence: TGTGCCACGGGGGAGTACCAAGAGACCCAGTACTTC.

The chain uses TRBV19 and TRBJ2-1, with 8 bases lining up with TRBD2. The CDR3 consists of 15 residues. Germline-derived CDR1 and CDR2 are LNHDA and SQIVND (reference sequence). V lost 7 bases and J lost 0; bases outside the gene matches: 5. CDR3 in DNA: TGTGCCAGTATGGGAAGCGGGAGCTCCTACAATGAGCAGTTCTTC. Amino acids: CASMGSGSSYNEQFF.

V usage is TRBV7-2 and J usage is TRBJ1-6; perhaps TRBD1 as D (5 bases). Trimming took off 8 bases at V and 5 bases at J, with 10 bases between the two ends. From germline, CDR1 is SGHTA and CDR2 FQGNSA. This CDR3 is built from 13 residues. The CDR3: CASGAGNNSPLHF. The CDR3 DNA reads TGTGCCAGCGGGGCGGGAAATAATTCACCCCTCCACTTT.

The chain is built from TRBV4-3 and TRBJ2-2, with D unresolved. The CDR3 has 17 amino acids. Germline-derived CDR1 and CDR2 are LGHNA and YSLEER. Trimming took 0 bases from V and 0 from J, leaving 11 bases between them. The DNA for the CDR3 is TGCGCCAGCAGCCAAGATTTAGTTCGGGCGAACACCGGGGAGCTGTTTTTT. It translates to CASSQDLVRANTGELFF.

CDR3 amino acids: CAITSGADTQYF. The DNA of the CDR3 is TGTGCCATCACTTCAGGGGCAGATACGCAGTATTTT. The chain recombines TRBV10-3 with TRBJ2-3; weak D call: TRBD1 (6 bases). This CDR3 comprises 12 residues. V lost 7 bases to trimming and J lost 4 bases, with 9 bases between them. Germline CDR1 and CDR2: ENHRY and SYGVKD.